This entry lists 3 T cell receptor beta chains sequenced from one sample in a study of beta chain features in type 1 diabetes. These receptors are not linked to any known antigen. Notes on the study in general: Shorter TCRB CDR3s, moderately but significantly so, marked every one of the four CD4+ subsets in Type 1 diabetes patients.

Isolated RNA was reverse transcribed in full, so expressed TCRB transcripts were sequenced. TCRdb keeps only in-frame clones here, not all; method: immunoSEQ multiplex PCR. The table shows roughly 700,000 clones, with under 15% occurring only once. The specimen was naive CD4+ T cells from blood. These receptors all come from a man in his late teens or twenties with type 1 diabetes.

There are a few counts of this clone. This chain uses TRBV7-9 with TRBJ1-5; no definite D call. CDR3 length: 15 amino acids. Trimming took 5 bases from V and 2 from J, leaving 13 bases between them. CDR1 is SEHNR, CDR2 FQNEAQ, per germline (reference sequence). The CDR3, as DNA: TGTGCCAGCAGCCGCACTGGGGTGGGCAATCAGCCCCAGCATTTT. Protein: CASSRTGVGNQPQHF.

The V call is TRBV7-8, the J call TRBJ1-2, with a weak D call TRBD1 (6 bases). The CDR3 is made up of 14 amino acids. V lost 0 bases and J lost 6, with 11 bases in between. CDR1 is SGHVS and CDR2 is FQNEAQ in the germline V gene. The CDR3 nucleotides are TGTGCCAGCAGCTTAGCGCAGGGGAGTGATGGCTACACCTTC. Translation gives CASSLAQGSDGYTF.

This clone was recorded a few times. This chain joins TRBV11-2 and TRBJ1-5; D is ambiguous. Per the germline V gene, CDR1 is SGHAT and CDR2 is FQNNGV. Deletions cut 2 bases from V and 5 bases from J, with 10 bases between. This CDR3 comprises 14 residues. CDR3 region: CASSLKQTDQPQHF. For the CDR3, the DNA is TGTGCCAGCAGCTTAAAACAGACTGATCAGCCCCAGCATTTT.